Listed below are T cell receptor beta chains from one sample, sequenced in a study of neoadjuvant nivolumab and ipilimumab in lung cancer. TCRdb's table, derived via immunoSEQ multiplex PCR, lists solely in-frame clones and lacks some. This table has under 50,000 clones, roughly 91% appearing once. The material was blood, obtained before neoadjuvant nivolumab, alone or with ipilimumab. All receptors come from an adult with non-small cell lung cancer. Some clones in this sample may be carry-over from other donors' samples. Each CDR3 is given with its conserved first and last residue. The order of the fields is CDR3 DNA, CDR3 protein, D gene, J gene, clone size, V gene. D genes are given only for firm matches. Size is stated for part of the rows, as once, few or many counts, or as a class when the clone is expanded.

CDR3nt: TGTGCCAGCAGCCCGGACCGTGGTCAGCCCCAGCATTTT
CDR3aa: CASSPDRGQPQHF
d_gene: -
j_gene: TRBJ1-5
abundance: few
v_gene: TRBV11-1

CDR3nt: TGTGCCAGCTCACCAGACAAGACCCAGTACTTC
CDR3aa: CASSPDKTQYF
d_gene: -
j_gene: TRBJ2-5
abundance: -
v_gene: TRBV18

CDR3nt: TGCGCCAGCAGCTTGGAAGTAGGTCGCACTGAAGCTTTCTTT
CDR3aa: CASSLEVGRTEAFF
d_gene: -
j_gene: TRBJ1-1
abundance: -
v_gene: TRBV5-1

CDR3nt: TGCAGCGCGGGGAAACAGGGAGGGGGCACTGAAGCTTTCTTT
CDR3aa: CSAGKQGGGTEAFF
d_gene: -
j_gene: TRBJ1-1
abundance: -
v_gene: TRBV29-1

CDR3nt: TGTGCCAGCAGTTACTCGGAAGCGAAAGCCTACGAGCAGTACTTC
CDR3aa: CASSYSEAKAYEQYF
d_gene: -
j_gene: TRBJ2-7
abundance: -
v_gene: TRBV6-5

CDR3nt: TGTGCCAGCAGCTTCACAGGGGGCACTGAAGCTTTCTTT
CDR3aa: CASSFTGGTEAFF
d_gene: TRBD1
j_gene: TRBJ1-1
abundance: -
v_gene: TRBV11-2

CDR3nt: TGTGCCAGCAGCTTTAGGGCCGCCTACGAGCAGTACTTC
CDR3aa: CASSFRAAYEQYF
d_gene: -
j_gene: TRBJ2-7
abundance: few
v_gene: TRBV5-4

CDR3nt: TGCGCCAGCGGGCGGGCACCAGCTATCGGTGAGCAGTTCTTC
CDR3aa: CASGRAPAIGEQFF
d_gene: -
j_gene: TRBJ2-1
abundance: -
v_gene: TRBV4-1

CDR3nt: TGTGCCAGCGGAGTAACGGGATTTTCCTACGAGCAGTACTTC
CDR3aa: CASGVTGFSYEQYF
d_gene: -
j_gene: TRBJ2-7
abundance: -
v_gene: TRBV5-5

CDR3nt: TGTGCCAGCAGCTTTCCGACTAGCGGCCCGGGGACCCAGTACTTC
CDR3aa: CASSFPTSGPGTQYF
d_gene: TRBD2
j_gene: TRBJ2-5
abundance: -
v_gene: TRBV5-6

CDR3nt: TGTGCCAGCAGCTTAGCGGGCCCGGTAGCGGCACTGGAGTACTTC
CDR3aa: CASSLAGPVAALEYF
d_gene: -
j_gene: TRBJ2-5
abundance: -
v_gene: TRBV7-6

CDR3nt: TGCGCCAGCAGCTTGGCGACAGATAACTATGGCTACACCTTC
CDR3aa: CASSLATDNYGYTF
d_gene: -
j_gene: TRBJ1-2
abundance: -
v_gene: TRBV5-1

CDR3nt: TGTGCCAGCAGCCCTTTAGAGGGACAGGGGGCAGAAGCTTTCTTT
CDR3aa: CASSPLEGQGAEAFF
d_gene: TRBD1
j_gene: TRBJ1-1
abundance: -
v_gene: TRBV2

CDR3nt: TGCGCCAGCAGCTTGGCAGGGATGACAACAGATACGCAGTATTTT
CDR3aa: CASSLAGMTTDTQYF
d_gene: -
j_gene: TRBJ2-3
abundance: -
v_gene: TRBV5-1

CDR3nt: TGTGCCAGCAGCGTAGAGCCTGGGGTAGATGCTGGAAACACCATATATTTT
CDR3aa: CASSVEPGVDAGNTIYF
d_gene: -
j_gene: TRBJ1-3
abundance: -
v_gene: TRBV9

CDR3nt: TGTGCCAGCAGCCAAGGGAGGCAGGGCAATCAGCCCCAGCATTTT
CDR3aa: CASSQGRQGNQPQHF
d_gene: -
j_gene: TRBJ1-5
abundance: -
v_gene: TRBV7-9

CDR3nt: TGCAGCGTTGAGAACAGGGACTACGAGCAGTACTTC
CDR3aa: CSVENRDYEQYF
d_gene: -
j_gene: TRBJ2-7
abundance: -
v_gene: TRBV29-1

CDR3nt: TGTGCCAGCAGTTACTTGGGGGCCAAAGAGACCCAGTACTTC
CDR3aa: CASSYLGAKETQYF
d_gene: -
j_gene: TRBJ2-5
abundance: once
v_gene: TRBV6-5

CDR3nt: TGTGCCATCAGTGAGTCGGGGGGGTACGAGCAGTACTTC
CDR3aa: CAISESGGYEQYF
d_gene: TRBD2
j_gene: TRBJ2-7
abundance: once
v_gene: TRBV10-3

CDR3nt: TGTGCCAGCAGCCCACTGAGCGGGAGGTCCTACAATGAGCAGTTCTTC
CDR3aa: CASSPLSGRSYNEQFF
d_gene: TRBD2
j_gene: TRBJ2-1
abundance: -
v_gene: TRBV7-2

CDR3nt: TGTGCCTGGAGTTCCCGTATACAGCAGTACTTC
CDR3aa: CAWSSRIQQYF
d_gene: -
j_gene: TRBJ2-7
abundance: -
v_gene: TRBV30

CDR3nt: TGTGCCTGGAGTCGGTTACATCGTGCAACTAATGAAAAACTGTTTTTT
CDR3aa: CAWSRLHRATNEKLFF
d_gene: -
j_gene: TRBJ1-4
abundance: -
v_gene: TRBV30

CDR3nt: TGCGCCAGCAGCCAAGCCTCGCGACTGAACAATGAGCAGTTCTTC
CDR3aa: CASSQASRLNNEQFF
d_gene: -
j_gene: TRBJ2-1
abundance: -
v_gene: TRBV4-3

CDR3nt: TGTGCCAGCTCACCACCTCGGAGTGGGACAGGGGGCCACGAGCAGTACTTC
CDR3aa: CASSPPRSGTGGHEQYF
d_gene: TRBD1
j_gene: TRBJ2-7
abundance: -
v_gene: TRBV18

CDR3nt: TGTGCCAGCAGCCAAGCGGGGGGGAACACCGGGGAGCTGTTTTTT
CDR3aa: CASSQAGGNTGELFF
d_gene: TRBD2
j_gene: TRBJ2-2
abundance: -
v_gene: TRBV4-2

CDR3nt: TGTGCCTGTCATCGGGACGCAGCTTTCTTT
CDR3aa: CACHRDAAFF
d_gene: -
j_gene: TRBJ1-1
abundance: -
v_gene: TRBV30

CDR3nt: TGTGCCAGCAGCTTAGGCACGTATGGAAACACCATATATTTT
CDR3aa: CASSLGTYGNTIYF
d_gene: -
j_gene: TRBJ1-3
abundance: -
v_gene: TRBV7-8

CDR3nt: TGTGCCATCACGATCGGAGCGGGAGGCGTCGAGCAGTACTTC
CDR3aa: CAITIGAGGVEQYF
d_gene: TRBD2
j_gene: TRBJ2-7
abundance: -
v_gene: TRBV10-3

CDR3nt: TGTGCCTGGAGTATCCGACAGGCCTCCTACGAGCAGTACTTC
CDR3aa: CAWSIRQASYEQYF
d_gene: -
j_gene: TRBJ2-7
abundance: -
v_gene: TRBV30

CDR3nt: TGTGCCACTTTAGGGGGAGGGGGATACGAGCAGTACTTC
CDR3aa: CATLGGGGYEQYF
d_gene: -
j_gene: TRBJ2-7
abundance: -
v_gene: TRBV7-2

CDR3nt: TGCGCCAGCAGCCAAGAGACCCGGGAGACGATCCCTTTCTTT
CDR3aa: CASSQETRETIPFF
d_gene: -
j_gene: TRBJ1-1
abundance: -
v_gene: TRBV4-1

CDR3nt: TGTGCCAGCAGCCCGTTTGTATGGACCCCAGGCCATGGCTACACCTTC
CDR3aa: CASSPFVWTPGHGYTF
d_gene: -
j_gene: TRBJ1-2
abundance: -
v_gene: TRBV7-9

CDR3nt: TGTGCCAGTAGTACACTTACAGGGGTGAACACTGAAGCTTTCTTT
CDR3aa: CASSTLTGVNTEAFF
d_gene: TRBD1
j_gene: TRBJ1-1
abundance: -
v_gene: TRBV19

CDR3nt: TGTGCCACCAGCAGAGATCAGCCTTCCGCTGAAGCTTTCTTT
CDR3aa: CATSRDQPSAEAFF
d_gene: -
j_gene: TRBJ1-1
abundance: -
v_gene: TRBV15

CDR3nt: TGTGCCAGCAGCCTCGAACAGGGGAAGAACACTGAAGCTTTCTTT
CDR3aa: CASSLEQGKNTEAFF
d_gene: TRBD1
j_gene: TRBJ1-1
abundance: once
v_gene: TRBV7-6

CDR3nt: TGTGCCACCAGCAGAGATTCCGGGACAGGGGCCGAGACCCAGTACTTC
CDR3aa: CATSRDSGTGAETQYF
d_gene: TRBD1
j_gene: TRBJ2-5
abundance: once
v_gene: TRBV15

CDR3nt: TGCGCCAGCAGCTCCGGGACTAGCGGGAGCCTCACCGGGGAGCTGTTTTTT
CDR3aa: CASSSGTSGSLTGELFF
d_gene: TRBD2
j_gene: TRBJ2-2
abundance: -
v_gene: TRBV5-1

CDR3nt: TGCGCCAGCAGCTTTGAGGGTTACGAGCAGTACTTC
CDR3aa: CASSFEGYEQYF
d_gene: -
j_gene: TRBJ2-7
abundance: -
v_gene: TRBV5-1

CDR3nt: TGTGCCTGGAGGGGGACTGCTAGTGGGCAGTTCTTC
CDR3aa: CAWRGTASGQFF
d_gene: -
j_gene: TRBJ2-1
abundance: -
v_gene: TRBV30

CDR3nt: TGTGCCAGCAGCCTGATTATGACTAGCGTTAGCACAGATACGCAGTATTTT
CDR3aa: CASSLIMTSVSTDTQYF
d_gene: TRBD2
j_gene: TRBJ2-3
abundance: -
v_gene: TRBV5-4

CDR3nt: TGTGCCAGCAGTTCCCATAGCAATCAGCCCCAGCATTTT
CDR3aa: CASSSHSNQPQHF
d_gene: -
j_gene: TRBJ1-5
abundance: -
v_gene: TRBV6-5

CDR3nt: TGTGCCAGCAGCTTAGGACTGAAAAGCACCGGGGAGCTGTTTTTT
CDR3aa: CASSLGLKSTGELFF
d_gene: -
j_gene: TRBJ2-2
abundance: -
v_gene: TRBV11-2

CDR3nt: TGTGCCAGCAGCTTATTCCTAGCGGGAGTCAATGAGCAGTTCTTC
CDR3aa: CASSLFLAGVNEQFF
d_gene: TRBD2
j_gene: TRBJ2-1
abundance: once
v_gene: TRBV7-9

CDR3nt: TGTGCCAGCGCGGGAGGGCCCTCAGAGACCCAGTACTTC
CDR3aa: CASAGGPSETQYF
d_gene: TRBD2
j_gene: TRBJ2-5
abundance: -
v_gene: TRBV7-3

CDR3nt: TGTGCCAGCTCATTCGACAGAGCGAACACTGAAGCTTTCTTT
CDR3aa: CASSFDRANTEAFF
d_gene: -
j_gene: TRBJ1-1
abundance: -
v_gene: TRBV18

CDR3nt: TGTGCCAGCAGCTTAAATGAGATAGGCGAGCAGTACTTC
CDR3aa: CASSLNEIGEQYF
d_gene: -
j_gene: TRBJ2-7
abundance: -
v_gene: TRBV11-1

CDR3nt: TGCGCCAGCAGCTTGGGGACCTCTGGAAACACCATATATTTT
CDR3aa: CASSLGTSGNTIYF
d_gene: -
j_gene: TRBJ1-3
abundance: -
v_gene: TRBV5-1

CDR3nt: TGTGCCAGCCAGGGGGCTAGCGGGAGTTCGAGGTACAATGAGCAGTTCTTC
CDR3aa: CASQGASGSSRYNEQFF
d_gene: TRBD2
j_gene: TRBJ2-1
abundance: -
v_gene: TRBV19

CDR3nt: TGCGCCAGCACTCAGGGCGGGAGGGCCCCCACAGATACGCAGTATTTT
CDR3aa: CASTQGGRAPTDTQYF
d_gene: TRBD2
j_gene: TRBJ2-3
abundance: few
v_gene: TRBV5-1

CDR3nt: TGTGCCATCAGTGAAGTCACCGGGGAGCTGTTTTTT
CDR3aa: CAISEVTGELFF
d_gene: -
j_gene: TRBJ2-2
abundance: medium-sized
v_gene: TRBV10-3

CDR3nt: TGTGCCAGCAGTGAATCTGGGAGGGATGAGCAGTTCTTC
CDR3aa: CASSESGRDEQFF
d_gene: TRBD2
j_gene: TRBJ2-1
abundance: -
v_gene: TRBV6-1

CDR3nt: TGTGCCAGCAGTTTATCCGTGGCGCGCACCGGGGAGCTGTTTTTT
CDR3aa: CASSLSVARTGELFF
d_gene: -
j_gene: TRBJ2-2
abundance: -
v_gene: TRBV27

CDR3nt: TGTGCTAGCAGCTTGGCCCAGTTAGGGGAGACCCAGTACTTC
CDR3aa: CASSLAQLGETQYF
d_gene: -
j_gene: TRBJ2-5
abundance: -
v_gene: TRBV7-7